Below, 13 T cell receptor beta chains from the same sample are listed, as sequenced in a study of CXCR3-negative and CXCR3-positive naive CD8 T cells. Broader study findings: More hydrophobic TRB CDR3s were found in CXCR3-positive naive cells than in CXCR3-negative naive cells.

These receptors are not linked to any known antigen. Researchers prepared the TRB cDNA libraries using 5' RACE with UMI labels. TCRdb processed the 5' RACE reads again and assigns one entry to each CDR3 protein, with no DNA. This repertoire includes 150,000 to 160,000 distinct CDR3 sequences. The sample comprised naive CXCR3+ CD8+ T cells from blood. Indicated subset: CD45RO-CCR7+CD27+CD95- naive CD8+ T cells expressing CXCR3 (TNR3+). The receptors shown here come from a human donor in good health. Some clones in this sample may be carry-over from other donors' samples.

This rearrangement joins TRBV29-1 to TRBJ1-2; TCRdb indicates TRBD1, and absent DNA this call remains unverified. CDR1 and CDR2 from the germline V gene are SQVTM and ANQGSEA. The CDR3 length is 13 residues. CDR3 region: CSVDQQGRDGYTF. Filled out from reference TRBV29-1 and TRBJ1-2, the complete variable domain reads SAVISQKPSRDICQRGTSLTIQCQVDSQVTMMFWYRQQPGQSLTLIATANQGSEATYESGFVIDKFPISRPNLTFSTLTVSNMSPEDSSIYLCSVDQQGRDGYTFGSGTRLTVV.

The gene calls are TRBV28 and TRBJ2-7; TCRdb's D call of TRBD1 is untestable without DNA. The CDR3 totals 13 residues. Germline CDR1 and CDR2: MDHEN and SYDVKM. Here the CDR3 reads CASSLGGSGEQYF.

The chain carries TRBV24-1 and TRBJ2-7. The CDR3 is 11 residues long. Germline V lookup: CDR1 KGHDR, CDR2 SFDVKD. CDR3 in amino acids: CATSDSEKQYF.

The chain is built from TRBV14 and TRBJ1-1. Per germline, CDR1 SGHDN and CDR2 FVKESK. This CDR3 spans 14 amino acids. The CDR3: CASSQAAGWTEAFF. Complete variable domain (other parts from reference TRBV14 and TRBJ1-1): EAGVTQFPSHSVIEKGQTVTLRCDPISGHDNLYWYRRVMGKEIKFLLHFVKESKQDESGMPNNRFLAERTGGTYSTLKVQPAELEDSGVYFCASSQAAGWTEAFFGQGTRLTVV.

This chain connects TRBV9 to TRBJ2-1; the TCRdb call, TRBD1, lacks DNA for checking. The CDR3 sequence is 12 residues long. CDR1 and CDR2 from the germline V gene are SGDLS and YYNGEE. The CDR3 loop is CASSPDGTKQFF.

CDR3 sequence: CASSFLRGNEAGGETQYF. V is TRBV12-3 or TRBV12-4 and J is TRBJ2-5; TCRdb's D call, TRBD1, is unchecked because there is no DNA. There are 18 residues in the CDR3.

The chain joins TRBV29-1 to TRBJ2-7; the TCRdb call, TRBD2, lacks DNA for checking. Germline assignment: CDR1 SQVTM and CDR2 ANQGSEA. This CDR3 comprises 19 residues. The CDR3 is CSVEDPSLAGLSDSYEQYF.

CDR3: CASSQGVGTQYF. The gene calls are TRBV14 and TRBJ2-3. The CDR3 loop spans 12 amino acids. CDR1 is SGHDN, CDR2 FVKESK, per germline.

The genes are TRBV7-9 and TRBJ2-3; as DNA is missing, the TRBD1 call by TCRdb cannot be tested. Germline V gene lookup returns CDR1 SEHNR and CDR2 FQNEAQ (reference sequence). The CDR3 sequence is 16 residues long. The CDR3 reads CASSTPLGLARDTQYF.

The chain links TRBV29-1 to TRBJ2-1; TCRdb designates TRBD2, a call that cannot be tested without DNA. Germline V gives CDR1 SQVTM, CDR2 ANQGSEA. This CDR3 is 20 amino acids long. CDR3 in amino acids: CSVEDREREVRLGSYNEQFF.

The chain has TRBV28 and TRBJ2-1; TCRdb outputs TRBD2, but without DNA this stays unchecked. Per the germline V gene, CDR1 is MDHEN and CDR2 is SYDVKM. The CDR3 is 16 amino acids. The CDR3 region is CASSLSAGGPYNEQFF.

Here the CDR3 reads CASSSGTGTRWEQYF. The V call is TRBV7-9, the J call TRBJ2-7; lacking DNA, the TRBD1 call made by TCRdb goes unchecked. Germline V gene data show CDR1 as SEHNR and CDR2 as FQNEAQ (reference sequence). The CDR3 has 15 residues.

This chain connects TRBV12-5 to TRBJ2-1; lacking DNA, the TRBD1 call made by TCRdb goes unchecked. Germline assignment: CDR1 LGHNT and CDR2 FRNRAP. This CDR3 is 12 amino acids long. The CDR3 protein is CASGDPHNEQFF.